The clone carrying this T cell receptor beta chain has just a few counts. Its specificity is not known. V lost 10 bases and J lost 6; bases outside the gene matches: 7. The CDR3 is 13 amino acids. Germline CDR1 reads SGHAT; CDR2 reads FQDESV (reference sequence). The data originate from a study of T cells in Graves' hyperthyroidism and ophthalmopathy. Overall study findings and caveats: A median about 6.5 months before onset, the model predicted ophthalmopathy. In simple terms, a model built on 13 V-J features told ophthalmopathy apart from stable hyperthyroidism.

Disease lasting under 3 months, a NOSPECS grade of at least 4, and a Clinical Activity Score of at least 3 were features of the ophthalmopathy patients. Patients having uncontrolled infection, another autoimmune disease, pregnancy or lactation were not included. RNA transcripts were the template for amplifying TCR beta CDR3 regions. During a first-round RT-PCR of the TCR CDR3, the HTBI primer set was used. Using its own MiXCR run on the multiplex PCR reads, TCRdb lists one record per CDR3 protein. Here the sample spans hundreds of thousands of distinct CDR3 sequences, more than 20% being singletons.

The chain joins TRBV11-1 to TRBJ2-7; 12 bases map to TRBD2. The clonotype was recovered from a man aged 25 to 40 with Graves' ophthalmopathy. The sample taken for sequencing was blood. CDR3: CATQTSGRPEQYF. The CDR3 bases are TGTGCCACCCAGACTAGCGGGAGACCCGAGCAGTACTTC.